Shown below are 18 T cell receptor beta chains from a single sample sequenced in a study of OX40 agonist ivuxolimab in advanced cancers. Sequencing used immunoSEQ multiplex PCR; TCRdb keeps in-frame clones, though not all of them. The sample has 45,000 to 55,000 clones, 83% seen once. The sample was CD4+ or CD8+ T cells sorted from blood, taken in a trial of the OX40 agonist ivuxolimab. Source of these receptors: an adult with an advanced solid tumor such as melanoma, head and neck, liver or kidney cancer.

This chain links TRBV6-5 with TRBJ1-2; tentative D call: TRBD1 (6 bases). Germline CDR1 and CDR2: MNHEY and SVGAGI. There are 14 residues in the CDR3. The germline V and J ends were trimmed by 5 bases and 2 bases, with 12 bases remaining between them. In DNA form, the CDR3 reads TGTGCCAGCAGTCCAGACAGGACCAACTATGGCTACACCTTC. Its translation: CASSPDRTNYGYTF.

The gene calls are TRBV7-2 and TRBJ2-1; D gene unclear. Per the germline V gene, CDR1 is SGHTA and CDR2 is FQGNSA. CDR3 length: 14 residues. Trimming took 2 bases from V and 7 from J, leaving 12 bases between them. For the CDR3, the DNA is TGTGCCAGCAGCTTAAGATATACAAAGAATGAGCAGTTCTTC. It codes for CASSLRYTKNEQFF.

CDR3 sequence: CASSLLANTGNTIYF. In DNA, the CDR3 is TGTGCCAGCAGCCTCCTAGCCAATACCGGAAACACCATATATTTT. The rearrangement joins TRBV5-6 to TRBJ1-3; D not resolved. The CDR3 sequence is 15 residues long. V was clipped by 4 bases and J by 4 bases, with 15 bases between them. CDR1 SGHDT and CDR2 YYEEEE come from the germline V gene.

This clone turned up a few times. This sequence joins TRBV21-1 and TRBJ1-2; the D call in the table, TRBD1, was not verified against the DNA. TRBV21-1 is given as a pseudogene. CDR3 length: 20 amino acids. CDR3 bases: TGTGCCAGCAGCAAAAAAAACAGGGGGTCAGCACCCCTCAATGGGTTTGGCTACACCTTC. Protein sequence: CASSKKNRGSAPLNGFGYTF.

The V gene is TRBV5-1, the J gene TRBJ1-3; D is undetermined. The CDR3 spans 14 residues. CDR1 is SGHRS, CDR2 YFSETQ, per germline. Between the trimmed V and J ends, which lost 4 bases and 3 bases, there was a span of 11 bases. The CDR3 region is CASSVGEIGNTIYF. The CDR3 DNA reads as TGCGCCAGCAGCGTTGGGGAGATTGGAAACACCATATATTTT.

The chain joins TRBV10-3 to TRBJ2-3; D unclear. The CDR3 runs 15 residues. Germline CDR1 reads ENHRY; CDR2 reads SYGVKD. Trimming stripped 3 bases from V and 2 bases from J, with 12 bases between. The CDR3 region is CAISDDHPYTDTQYF. The CDR3, as DNA: TGTGCCATCAGTGACGACCACCCCTACACAGATACGCAGTATTTT.

The chain joins TRBV4-2 to TRBJ1-5, with a weak D call TRBD1 (5 bases). The CDR3 has 17 amino acids. CDR1 is LGHNA, CDR2 YNFKEQ, per germline. Trimming took off 4 bases at V and 2 bases at J, with 18 bases between the two ends. CDR3 nucleotide sequence: TGTGCCAGCAGCCCTCCCAGGTCCCAGGGAGGCAATCAGCCCCAGCATTTT. Its translation: CASSPPRSQGGNQPQHF.

The CDR3 sequence: CASSLGLAGPTSSYNEQFF. As DNA, the CDR3 is TGTGCCAGCAGCCTGGGACTAGCGGGGCCCACTAGCTCCTACAATGAGCAGTTCTTC. The chain has TRBV5-4 and TRBJ2-1, with 13 bases fitting TRBD2. V trimming: 4 bases; J trimming: 0 bases; junction bases outside the gene matches: 10. The germline V gene encodes CDR1 SGHNT and CDR2 YYREEE (reference sequence). The CDR3 runs to 19 residues. The whole variable domain, remainder taken from reference TRBV5-4 and TRBJ2-1, is ETGVTQSPTHLIKTRGQQVTLRCSSQSGHNTVSWYQQALGQGPQFIFQYYREEENGRGNFPPRFSGLQFPNYSSELNVNALELDDSALYLCASSLGLAGPTSSYNEQFFGPGTRLTVL.

The chain joins TRBV7-8 to TRBJ2-3; TRBD2 aligns across 9 bases. The V and J ends lost 1 base and 7 bases, in that order; junction bases with no gene match: 9. The length of the CDR3 is 16 residues. Germline V gives CDR1 SGHVS, CDR2 FQNEAQ. The CDR3 region has the DNA TGTGCCAGCAGCTTAGTTTCTCAGCGGGGGGTTTATACGCAGTATTTT. Its translation: CASSLVSQRGVYTQYF.

This clone has only one observation. The V call is TRBV2, the J call TRBJ1-3; D remains ambiguous. Per germline, CDR1 SNHLY and CDR2 FYNNEI. Trimming took off 6 bases at V and 0 bases at J, with 9 bases between the two ends. The CDR3 totals 14 residues. This CDR3 is CASSPGPSGNTIYF. CDR3 nucleotides: TGTGCCAGCAGCCCCGGGCCCTCTGGAAACACCATATATTTT.

The genes are TRBV9 and TRBJ1-2; D may be TRBD1 (6 bases). CDR1 is SGDLS and CDR2 is YYNGEE in the germline V gene. The CDR3 has 13 residues. V was pared by 4 bases and J by 4 bases, with 11 bases between. CDR3 in amino acids: CASSQGSGYGYTF. In DNA form, the CDR3 reads TGTGCCAGCAGCCAGGGGTCAGGCTATGGCTACACCTTC. Complete variable domain (other parts from reference TRBV9 and TRBJ1-2): DSGVTQTPKHLITATGQRVTLRCSPRSGDLSVYWYQQSLDQGLQFLIQYYNGEERAKGNILERFSAQQFPDLHSELNLSSLELGDSALYFCASSQGSGYGYTFGSGTRLTVV.

This clone came up a few times. This chain uses TRBV4-3 with TRBJ1-5, with D unresolved. The length of the CDR3 is 11 residues. In germline, CDR1 is LGHNA, CDR2 YSLEER. The germline V and J ends were trimmed by 10 bases and 4 bases, with 8 bases remaining between them. The CDR3 here is CATLRNQPQHF. The CDR3 DNA follows: TGCGCCACCCTACGGAATCAGCCCCAGCATTTT.

This clone was detected once. This chain joins TRBV4-1 and TRBJ1-1; D remains ambiguous. The length of the CDR3 is 14 residues. V lost 0 bases, J lost 1 base, and 6 bases lay in between. In germline, CDR1 is MGHRA, CDR2 YSYEKL. CDR3 sequence reads: CASSQEAGNTEAFF. For the CDR3, the DNA is TGCGCCAGCAGCCAAGAGGCAGGGAACACTGAAGCTTTCTTT.

The CDR3 loop reads CASRALGTADRAFF. CDR3 DNA sequence: TGCGCCAGCCGCGCCCTTGGGACGGCGGATAGGGCTTTCTTT. The chain uses TRBV5-1 and TRBJ1-1; TRBD1 is a possible D gene (5 bases). The CDR3 has 14 residues. Trimming left V 7 bases short and J 11 bases short, with 24 bases between. Germline lookup yields CDR1 SGHRS and CDR2 YFSETQ. The entire variable domain, with the rest obtained from reference TRBV5-1 and TRBJ1-1, is as follows: KAGVTQTPRYLIKTRGQQVTLSCSPISGHRSVSWYQQTPGQGLQFLFEYFSETQRNKGNFPGRFSGRQFSNSRSEMNVSTLELGDSALYLCASRALGTADRAFFGQGTRLTVV.

The chain recombines TRBV11-2 with TRBJ2-1; 12 nucleotides align to TRBD2. The V gene's germline CDR1 is SGHAT and CDR2 FQNNGV. V shed 5 bases and J 8 bases; nucleotides not matched to a gene: 7. This CDR3 has 15 amino acids. CDR3 DNA: TGTGCCAGCAGCCGCAGACTAGCGGGGGTAGATGAGCAGTTCTTC. Translating gives CASSRRLAGVDEQFF.

This chain links TRBV27 with TRBJ2-5; 12 bases match TRBD2. J lost 5 bases, V lost 7 bases, and 20 bases had no gene match. From germline, CDR1 is MNHEY and CDR2 SMNVEV (reference sequence). CDR3 size: 19 residues. CDR3 nucleotides: TGTGCCAGCAAACGGACGCCCCAGACTAGCGGGGGACCTCGTGAGACCCAGTACTTC. This sequence encodes CASKRTPQTSGGPRETQYF.

V and J are TRBV19 and TRBJ2-1; 12 bases are shared with TRBD2. V was clipped by 1 base and J by 2 bases; unmatched bases: 3. CDR3 length: 17 residues. Per the germline V gene, CDR1 is LNHDA and CDR2 is SQIVND (reference sequence). For the CDR3, the DNA is TGTGCCAGTAGTATAGGTACTAGCGGGGGGACCTACAATGAGCAGTTCTTC. Translating gives CASSIGTSGGTYNEQFF.

The gene calls are TRBV7-2 and TRBJ1-1; D unclear. The V and J ends lost 3 bases and 2 bases respectively, with 7 bases between them. In germline, CDR1 is SGHTA, CDR2 FQGNSA. The CDR3 has 13 residues. The CDR3 loop is CASSFNGNTEAFF. DNA of the CDR3: TGTGCCAGCAGCTTTAATGGAAACACTGAAGCTTTCTTT.